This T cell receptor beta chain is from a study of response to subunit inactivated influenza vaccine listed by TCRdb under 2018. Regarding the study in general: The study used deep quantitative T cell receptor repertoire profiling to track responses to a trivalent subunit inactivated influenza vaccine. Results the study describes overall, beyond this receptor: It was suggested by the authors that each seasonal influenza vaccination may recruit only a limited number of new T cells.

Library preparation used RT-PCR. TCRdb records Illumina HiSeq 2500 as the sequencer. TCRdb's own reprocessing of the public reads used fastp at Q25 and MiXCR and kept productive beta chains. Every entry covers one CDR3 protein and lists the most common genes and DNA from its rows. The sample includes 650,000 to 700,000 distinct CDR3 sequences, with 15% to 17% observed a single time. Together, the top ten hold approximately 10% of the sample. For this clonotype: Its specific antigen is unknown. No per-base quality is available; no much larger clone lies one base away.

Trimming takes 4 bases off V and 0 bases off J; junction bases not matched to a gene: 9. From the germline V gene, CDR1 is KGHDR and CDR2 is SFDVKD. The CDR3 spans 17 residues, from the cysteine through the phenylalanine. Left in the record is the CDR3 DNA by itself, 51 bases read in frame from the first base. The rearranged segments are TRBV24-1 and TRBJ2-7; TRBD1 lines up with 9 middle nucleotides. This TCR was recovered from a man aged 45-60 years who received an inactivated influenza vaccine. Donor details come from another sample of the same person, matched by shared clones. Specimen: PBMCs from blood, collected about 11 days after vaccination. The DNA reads TGTGCCACCAGTGAAAAGACCGGGACAGGGAGCTCCTACGAGCAGTACTTC. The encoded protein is CATSEKTGTGSSYEQYF.